The 29 T cell receptor beta chains below all came from one sample that was sequenced in a study of T cell repertoires in aging, cancer and after chemotherapy. The template was genomic DNA from peripheral blood, not RNA. TRB rearrangements spanning V, D and J were amplified using mixed TRB-A/B primers. TCRdb independently ran MiXCR on the multiplex PCR reads; one entry per CDR3 protein. This table holds about 4,500 distinct CDR3 sequences, around 28% found once. The sample was blood. The receptors were gathered from a human donor with a blood cancer.

There are a few counts of this clonotype. The V gene is TRBV20-1, the J gene TRBJ2-1, with D hard to call. The CDR3 is 15 amino acids. CDR1 is DFQATT, CDR2 SNEGSKA, per germline (reference sequence). Deletions cut 3 bases from V and 0 bases from J, with 12 bases between. The CDR3 here is CSASRLSSSYNEQFF. The CDR3 region has the DNA TGCAGTGCTAGTAGGCTATCCAGCTCCTACAATGAGCAGTTCTTC.

The chain joins TRBV19 to TRBJ1-2; 8 bases match TRBD1. The V and J ends lost 10 bases and 4 bases, in that order; junction bases with no gene match: 8. CDR1 and CDR2 from the germline V gene are LNHDA and SQIVND (reference sequence). The length of the CDR3 is 13 residues. The CDR3 here is CATHSGQGYGYTF. The CDR3 DNA is TGTGCCACCCACTCCGGACAGGGCTATGGCTACACCTTC. The complete variable domain, with remaining parts taken from reference TRBV19 and TRBJ1-2, reads DGGITQSPKYLFRKEGQNVTLSCEQNLNHDAMYWYRQDPGQGLRLIYYSQIVNDFQKGDIAEGYSVSREKKESFPLTVTSAQKNPTAFYLCATHSGQGYGYTFGSGTRLTVV.

This chain links TRBV27 with TRBJ1-2; D unresolved. Germline V lookup: CDR1 MNHEY, CDR2 SMNVEV (reference sequence). The CDR3 has 18 amino acids. V was clipped by 5 bases and J by 3 bases, with 25 bases between them. This CDR3 reads CASSVTSQNGLGDYGYTF. In DNA form, the CDR3 reads TGTGCCAGCAGTGTTACGTCACAAAACGGTCTAGGTGACTATGGCTACACCTTC.

This chain joins TRBV6-1 and TRBJ2-7; D is undetermined. The CDR3 is 16 residues long. The germline V and J ends were trimmed by 5 bases and 2 bases, with 19 bases remaining between them. The germline gives CDR1 MNHNS, CDR2 SASEGT. The CDR3 region has the DNA TGTGCCAGCAGTTACTCGAAGGTGAACAACGCCTACGAGCAGTACTTC. Protein sequence: CASSYSKVNNAYEQYF.

This clonotype was detected only a few times. The J gene is TRBJ2-5, the V gene TRBV15; TRBD2 agrees at 11 bases. Germline CDR1 LNHNV, CDR2 YYDKDF (reference sequence). V lost 0 bases to trimming and J lost 9 bases; unmatched junction nucleotides: 6. The CDR3 has 15 amino acids. CDR3 amino acids: CATSRDQTSGAAQYF. CDR3 nucleotide sequence: TGTGCCACCAGCAGAGATCAGACTAGCGGGGCGGCCCAGTACTTC.

The rearrangement uses TRBV18 and TRBJ2-3, with a possible D match to TRBD1 (6 bases). V dropped 6 bases and J dropped 3 bases, with 13 bases sitting between them. The CDR3 has 14 residues. CDR1 KGHSH and CDR2 LQKENI come from the germline V gene. CDR3 protein: CASSPNTGTDTQYF. The DNA for the CDR3 is TGTGCCAGCTCTCCGAACACAGGGACAGATACGCAGTATTTT. The whole variable domain, filled in from reference TRBV18 and TRBJ2-3, reads NAGVMQNPRHLVRRRGQEARLRCSPMKGHSHVYWYRQLPEEGLKFMVYLQKENIIDESGMPKERFSAEFPKEGPSILRIQQVVRGDSAAYFCASSPNTGTDTQYFGPGTRLTVL.

This chain connects TRBV27 to TRBJ2-1; TRBD2 matches at 8 bases. Germline trimming cut 6 bases from V and 4 bases from J; bases unmatched to any gene: 5. The length of the CDR3 is 14 residues. CDR1 MNHEY and CDR2 SMNVEV come from the germline V gene (reference sequence). CDR3 residues: CASRSGGAYNEQFF. DNA of the CDR3: TGTGCCAGCAGAAGCGGGGGCGCGTACAATGAGCAGTTCTTC.

This clonotype was observed a few times. The chain has TRBV12-3 or TRBV12-4 and TRBJ1-2, with D maybe TRBD1 (6 bases). Trimming removed 6 bases from V and 8 bases from J, with 16 bases in between. CDR3 size: 13 residues. CDR3 sequence reads: CASRRGGDLGYTF. CDR3 in DNA: TGTGCCAGCAGAAGGGGGGGGGACCTGGGCTACACCTTC.

The chain employs TRBV5-6 and TRBJ2-2, with D perhaps TRBD1 (6 bases). Germline values: CDR1 SGHDT, CDR2 YYEEEE. Between the trimmed V and J ends, which lost 4 bases and 1 base, there was a span of 11 bases. There are 15 residues in the CDR3. The CDR3 DNA is TGTGCCAGCAGCCAAGGACAGAGGAACACCGGGGAGCTGTTTTTT. Translated, it gives CASSQGQRNTGELFF. Combining the CDR3 with reference TRBV5-6 and TRBJ2-2 gives the whole variable domain DAGVTQSPTHLIKTRGQQVTLRCSPKSGHDTVSWYQQALGQGPQFIFQYYEEEERQRGNFPDRFSGHQFPNYSSELNVNALLLGDSALYLCASSQGQRNTGELFFGEGSRLTVL.

This clonotype was picked up a small number of times. The CDR3 nucleotides read TGTGCCAGCAGGTTGCCTAGGGGACTAGCGGGAGGTACCCCCGGTCCTTCGAACACCGGGGAGCTGTTTTTT. It encodes CASRLPRGLAGGTPGPSNTGELFF. V gene TRBV5-5 combines with J gene TRBJ2-2; 15 nucleotides agree with TRBD2. This CDR3 has 24 amino acids. Germline lookup yields CDR1 SGHKS and CDR2 YYEKEE (reference sequence). V shed 5 bases, J shed 0 bases, and the junction held 23 bases outside the gene matches.

The chain links TRBV6-5 to TRBJ1-1; D is unclear. V dropped 5 bases and J dropped 2 bases, with 9 bases sitting between them. Germline lookup yields CDR1 MNHEY and CDR2 SVGAGI. There are 13 residues in the CDR3. The CDR3 nucleotides read TGTGCCAGCAGTAGTAATGCTAACACTGAAGCTTTCTTT. Translation gives CASSSNANTEAFF.

This clonotype was counted a few times. The V and J genes are TRBV19 and TRBJ2-5; the match to TRBD2 covers 7 bases. The CDR3 sequence is 14 residues long. The J segment lost 2 bases and the V segment lost 3 bases, leaving 3 bases of the junction unmatched. Germline assignment: CDR1 LNHDA and CDR2 SQIVND (reference sequence). The CDR3 nucleotides are TGTGCCAGTAGTATTTTGGGACTACAAGAGACCCAGTACTTC. Its protein is CASSILGLQETQYF. The full variable domain, rest sourced from reference TRBV19 and TRBJ2-5, is DGGITQSPKYLFRKEGQNVTLSCEQNLNHDAMYWYRQDPGQGLRLIYYSQIVNDFQKGDIAEGYSVSREKKESFPLTVTSAQKNPTAFYLCASSILGLQETQYFGPGTRLLVL.

This clonotype was picked up a small number of times. This sequence joins TRBV24-1 and TRBJ1-2; D may be TRBD1 (6 bases). Deletions cut 3 bases from V and 4 bases from J, with 14 bases between. Germline assignment: CDR1 KGHDR and CDR2 SFDVKD. The CDR3 is 15 amino acids. The CDR3 DNA sequence: TGTGCCACCAGTGATGAGGGGGGCACAAGCTATGGCTACACCTTC. It yields the protein CATSDEGGTSYGYTF.

The genes are TRBV7-6 and TRBJ2-2; 9 bases match TRBD1. Germline V gene data show CDR1 as SGHVS and CDR2 as FNYEAQ. V was pared by 0 bases and J by 4 bases, with 6 bases of the junction left unmatched. This CDR3 region has 17 residues. Here the CDR3 DNA reads TGTGCCAGCAGCTTAGCGATGGGGACAGGGATCACCGGGGAGCTGTTTTTT. Translating it yields CASSLAMGTGITGELFF.

Concerning this clonotype: A much larger clone lies a single base off, so this may be a read error. The gene calls are TRBV19 and TRBJ2-3; 8 positions agree with TRBD1. Germline CDR1 LNHDA, CDR2 SQIVND (reference sequence). CDR3 size: 14 residues. The CDR3 here is CATKRTGFTDTLYF. Here the CDR3 DNA reads TGTGCCACAAAGCGGACAGGGTTCACAGATACGCTGTATTTT.

This clonotype was recorded a few times. This sequence joins TRBV18 and TRBJ1-1, with TRBD1 identical over 7 bases. Germline CDR1 reads KGHSH; CDR2 reads LQKENI. With V trimmed by 5 bases and J by 1 base, 4 bases remained unmatched. The CDR3 consists of 14 residues. As DNA, the CDR3 is TGTGCCAGCTCAAGGGACAGCAAGAACACTGAAGCTTTCTTT. This gives the protein CASSRDSKNTEAFF.

The sample holds a few counts of this clonotype. V and J are TRBV19 and TRBJ1-4; weak D call: TRBD1 (5 bases). Germline V CDR1 and CDR2: LNHDA, SQIVND (reference sequence). The CDR3 has 14 residues. V was cut by 7 bases and J by 8 bases, with 17 bases left in between. The CDR3 sequence is CASTPGRGGEKLFF. The DNA of the CDR3 is TGTGCCAGTACTCCTGGCCGGGGGGGGGAAAAACTGTTTTTT.

This sequence joins TRBV6-4 and TRBJ1-6, with unresolved D. From germline, CDR1 is MRHNA and CDR2 SNTAGT. The V gene lost 3 bases and the J gene lost 5 bases, with 11 bases spanning the gap. CDR3 length equals 15 residues. CDR3 region: CASSESTDNNSPLHF. CDR3 DNA sequence: TGTGCCAGCAGTGAGTCGACCGATAATAATTCACCCCTCCACTTT.

This rearrangement joins TRBV12-3 or TRBV12-4 to TRBJ2-4; D is unclear. The CDR3 totals 15 residues. V lost 3 bases and J lost 0, with 9 bases in between. This chain's CDR3 is CASSFYPGAKNIQYF. In DNA form, the CDR3 reads TGTGCCAGCAGTTTCTACCCGGGAGCCAAAAACATTCAGTACTTC.

V is TRBV5-4 and J is TRBJ1-1; tentatively, D is TRBD1 (6 bases). CDR3 length: 14 amino acids. In germline, CDR1 is SGHNT, CDR2 YYREEE (reference sequence). The V end lost 4 bases, the J end lost 0 bases, and 10 bases lay between the germline ends. The DNA of the CDR3 is TGTGCCAGCAGCCTGGACAGCGTGAACACTGAAGCTTTCTTT. Translating it yields CASSLDSVNTEAFF.

This clonotype is labeled as medium-sized. This sequence joins TRBV27 and TRBJ2-2; D is unclear. V was clipped by 7 bases and J by 2 bases, with 8 bases between them. Germline lookup yields CDR1 MNHEY and CDR2 SMNVEV (reference sequence). The CDR3 spans 13 residues. CDR3 in DNA: TGTGCCAGCACCCGCCGCAACACCGGGGAGCTGTTTTTT. Translation gives CASTRRNTGELFF.

This clonotype occurred a few times. The gene calls are TRBV30 and TRBJ1-2; perhaps TRBD1 as D (5 bases). CDR1 GTSNPN and CDR2 SVGIG come from the germline V gene (reference sequence). The V gene lost 3 bases and the J gene lost 1 base, with 9 bases spanning the gap. The CDR3 is made up of 13 amino acids. DNA of the CDR3: TGTGCCTGGAGGGGGGAATTTAACTATGGCTACACCTTC. Protein: CAWRGEFNYGYTF.

The J gene is TRBJ1-1, the V gene TRBV18; 7 nucleotides agree with TRBD1. CDR3 length equals 13 residues. V lost 0 bases, J lost 11 bases, and 6 bases stayed unmatched. Germline CDR1 is KGHSH and CDR2 is LQKENI. CDR3 nucleotides: TGTGCCAGCTCACCACCGTTAGTACAGGGGGCTTTCTTT. Translation: CASSPPLVQGAFF. Supplemented by reference TRBV18 and TRBJ1-1, the full variable domain reads NAGVMQNPRHLVRRRGQEARLRCSPMKGHSHVYWYRQLPEEGLKFMVYLQKENIIDESGMPKERFSAEFPKEGPSILRIQQVVRGDSAAYFCASSPPLVQGAFFGQGTRLTVV.

This clonotype was seen a handful of times. The chain recombines TRBV6-4 with TRBJ1-1; 11 bases agree with TRBD1. The J segment lost 4 bases and the V segment lost 2 bases, leaving 0 bases of the junction unmatched. The V gene's germline CDR1 is MRHNA and CDR2 SNTAGT. The CDR3 spans 14 residues. CDR3 residues: CASSDGQGATEAFF. The CDR3 DNA sequence: TGTGCCAGCAGTGACGGACAGGGGGCCACTGAAGCTTTCTTT.

This clonotype was seen only a few times. The chain couples TRBV30 to TRBJ1-1, with D hard to call. CDR3 length: 14 amino acids. V was trimmed by 2 bases and J by 4 bases, leaving 14 bases between them. Germline values: CDR1 GTSNPN, CDR2 SVGIG (reference sequence). DNA of the CDR3: TGTGCCTGGAGTACCGATCTAGTGGGCACTGAAGCTTTCTTT. Residues: CAWSTDLVGTEAFF.

This clonotype rates as medium-sized. The chain links TRBV11-3 to TRBJ2-5; D is possibly TRBD2 (6 bases). The V end lost 0 bases, the J end lost 3 bases, and 8 bases lay between the germline ends. This CDR3 is 14 amino acids long. Germline V gene lookup returns CDR1 SGHNT and CDR2 YENEEA. DNA of the CDR3: TGTGCCAGCAGCTTAGAAACGGGAGAAGAGACCCAGTACTTC. Translation: CASSLETGEETQYF.

The chain employs TRBV6-1 and TRBJ1-2; D may be TRBD1 (5 bases). The CDR3 covers 14 residues. V was clipped by 2 bases and J by 4 bases, with 11 bases between them. Germline CDR1 MNHNS, CDR2 SASEGT. The CDR3 DNA follows: TGTGCCAGCAGTGAAACCGGGACCATCTATGGCTACACCTTC. It encodes CASSETGTIYGYTF.

This chain links TRBV7-3 with TRBJ2-6; possibly TRBD2 for D (5 bases). CDR1 SGHTA and CDR2 FQGTGA come from the germline V gene. The V end lost 5 bases, the J end lost 2 bases, and 10 bases lay between the germline ends. The CDR3 is made up of 15 amino acids. The CDR3 is CASSLSSTGANVLTF. DNA for the CDR3: TGTGCCAGCAGCCTTTCTAGCACTGGGGCCAACGTCCTGACTTTC.

The chain carries TRBV7-9 and TRBJ1-5; 7 bases are shared with TRBD1. The J segment lost 4 bases and the V segment lost 5 bases, leaving 2 bases of the junction unmatched. The CDR3 runs to 13 residues. CDR1 and CDR2 from the germline V gene are SEHNR and FQNEAQ (reference sequence). CDR3 residues: CASSEQGNQPQHF. DNA of the CDR3: TGTGCCAGCAGCGAACAGGGGAATCAGCCCCAGCATTTT.